This TCR beta chain was recovered during a study of blood T cells in healthy people across ages (dated by TCRdb to 2014 to 2015). Regarding the study in general: In model experiments, template switching captured about one uniquely barcoded TCR beta cDNA molecule for every two T cells. Two additional independent replicas of 1 million unique cDNA reads from the same blood draw were analyzed for two donors (one aged 18 to 30 and one aged 80 or older). The donors were divided into four age groups: young (average around 15 years), middle-aged (about 39), aged (approximately 59) and long-lived (roughly 82). To avoid experimental bias, donors of different ages were randomly spread across the sequencing lanes. Using deep sequencing normalized with unique cDNA molecular identifiers, the study measured how TCR beta repertoire diversity changes with age. The research as a whole found: As age increased, observed TCR beta diversity per million T cells dropped in a roughly linear way, and a significant reduction was already evident by age 40. Observed TCR beta diversity correlated strongly with the percentage of naive T cells measured by flow cytometry. The CMV infection status of donors was not known, potentially confounding age-related changes in expanded clonotypes. Since profiling was done on bulk unsorted PBMCs, naive and antigen-experienced compartments could not be conclusively compared. The long-lived group showed more naive CD4+ T cells, fewer expanded clones and increased TCR diversity than the aged group, suggesting age selection. Estimates of total diversity based on one million sequenced T cells were considered lower bounds and underestimates.

The roughly 39 donors, aged roughly 6 to 95 years, were systemically healthy Caucasian individuals from Russia. Around 10 milliliters of peripheral blood were collected from each donor into EDTA-treated Vacutainer tubes. PBMCs were isolated by Ficoll-Paque density-gradient centrifugation, with at least 6 million obtained per sample. Trizol reagent was used to extract total RNA from PBMCs, with at least 5 micrograms per sample. The percentages of naive CD45RAhigh/CD27high T cells were determined by flow cytometry on a PBMC aliquot from every donor. This clonotype was counted at least ten times. It lacks a known antigen. Base qualities are not at hand, and no much larger clone is one base apart. The germline V gene (reference sequence) gives CDR1 as DFQATT and CDR2 as SNEGSKA. Between the V and J ends, shortened by 5 bases and 8 bases respectively, the junction contains 17 bases. From its cysteine to its phenylalanine, the CDR3 spans 13 amino acids. The CDR3 DNA has 39 bases and is translated from base 1.

Library prep was done by 5' RACE. Sequenced using an Illumina HiSeq 2500. A second roughly 7 to 12 cycle PCR used a sample-barcoded 5' primer and a J-beta primer mix. A template-switch 5' adaptor carrying 12 random nucleotides introduced a unique molecular identifier onto each TCR beta cDNA molecule. At least 2.5 million CDR3-containing paired-end reads were obtained from each sample. First-strand cDNA was synthesized from all RNA with the Mint cDNA synthesis kit, primed by a TRBC-specific oligonucleotide. All cDNA was treated with uracil-DNA glycosylase and then went through a first 18-cycle PCR with the universal primers M1SS and BC2_uni_R. As for the original processing: For normalization, 1 million high-quality reads were randomly selected from each sample, with every read carrying a distinct molecular identifier. Instead of being binned into consensus sequences, reads that shared molecular identifiers were thrown out. MiTCR, with a Q25 quality threshold and the strictest error-elimination algorithm, was used for CDR3 identification, clonotype clustering and error correction. A nonparametric unseen species model using Euler transformation provided a lower-bound estimate of total TCR beta diversity. Clones were called with MiXCR by TCRdb after fastp trimmed the public reads at Q25, and only in-frame beta chains were retained. Rows are combined by CDR3 protein, so each entry shows the most common genes and DNA. The V and J calls and clone size are TCRdb's, not the authors'. This sample gives some 670,000 distinct CDR3 sequences in total; 45% to 60% of them show up just once. Of the sample, about 13% falls within the top ten clones.

The sequence links TRBV20-1 to TRBJ2-3; the D gene assignment is perhaps TRBD1 or TRBD2, with each matching 5 bases. The sequencing input was blood. This clonotype was sampled from an elderly woman in good health. The CDR3 corresponds to CSASGTPPGTQYF. The DNA reads TGCAGTGCTTCCGGGACCCCCCCGGGTACGCAGTATTTT.